The 19 T cell receptor beta chains below were found in one sample sequenced in a study of cytomegalovirus exposure and HLA in healthy donors. 60 Vbeta and 13 Jbeta primers were used in PCR. Sequencing used immunoSEQ multiplex PCR; TCRdb keeps in-frame clones, though not all of them. The sample records about 97,000 clones, more than 80% being singletons. Sequences were obtained from PBMCs. The source is a man younger than 45 in good health and CMV-seronegative.

This chain connects TRBV6-5 to TRBJ2-3, with a tentative D call TRBD2 (6 bases). The CDR3 covers 14 residues. Trimming stripped 6 bases from V and 2 bases from J, with 12 bases between. Germline-derived CDR1 and CDR2 are MNHEY and SVGAGI. CDR3 protein: CASSRRGLTDTQYF. The CDR3 DNA reads as TGTGCCAGCAGCCGGCGGGGACTCACAGATACGCAGTATTTT.

The chain uses TRBV4-1 and TRBJ1-2; D remains ambiguous. CDR3 length: 15 amino acids. Trimming took 0 bases from V and 1 from J, leaving 9 bases between them. The germline gives CDR1 MGHRA, CDR2 YSYEKL. The DNA of the CDR3 is TGCGCCAGCAGCCAAGATATCCCTCTTAACTATGGCTACACCTTC. Its protein is CASSQDIPLNYGYTF.

The chain combines TRBV4-3 with TRBJ2-5; 7 bases are a match to TRBD1. This CDR3 is built from 13 residues. CDR1 and CDR2 from the germline V gene are LGHNA and YSLEER. After removal of 5 bases from V and 4 bases from J, the junction contained 4 bases not matched to a gene. Here the CDR3 DNA reads TGCGCCAGCAGCTTGAACAGGGGAGAGACCCAGTACTTC. Protein: CASSLNRGETQYF.

The V gene is TRBV9, the J gene TRBJ1-2; 7 positions match TRBD1. Germline V gene sequence: CDR1 SGDLS, CDR2 YYNGEE. The CDR3 runs to 14 residues. With 0 bases clipped from V and 5 bases from J, the junction kept 4 bases outside the gene matches. DNA for the CDR3: TGTGCCAGCAGCGTAGATGCAGGGGGGTATGGCTACACCTTC. This gives the protein CASSVDAGGYGYTF.

This chain joins TRBV19 and TRBJ1-3, with D maybe TRBD1 (5 bases). The ends were cut back, 3 bases at V and 0 bases at J, with 9 bases in the middle. The germline gives CDR1 LNHDA, CDR2 SQIVND (reference sequence). The CDR3 consists of 15 residues. The DNA of the CDR3 is TGTGCCAGTAGTATTCAGGGCGCCTCTGGAAACACCATATATTTT. Its translation: CASSIQGASGNTIYF. Variable domain in full (rest from reference TRBV19 and TRBJ1-3): DGGITQSPKYLFRKEGQNVTLSCEQNLNHDAMYWYRQDPGQGLRLIYYSQIVNDFQKGDIAEGYSVSREKKESFPLTVTSAQKNPTAFYLCASSIQGASGNTIYFGEGSWLTVV.

This chain connects TRBV27 to TRBJ1-1; weak D call: TRBD1 (5 bases). With 3 bases removed from V and 4 bases from J, the gap between germline ends came to 15 bases. Germline CDR1 is MNHEY and CDR2 is SMNVEV (reference sequence). The CDR3 loop spans 15 amino acids. As DNA, the CDR3 is TGTGCCAGCAGTTTCCGGGGGGGAATGGGCACTGAAGCTTTCTTT. It encodes CASSFRGGMGTEAFF.

This chain links TRBV7-8 with TRBJ1-2; 9 positions agree with TRBD1. J gave up 4 bases and V 5 bases, and 11 bases lay outside the gene matches. From germline, CDR1 is SGHVS and CDR2 FQNEAQ. This CDR3 contains 16 residues. The CDR3 bases are TGTGCCAGCAGCCTGGGCGTGGGACAGGGTAGCTATGGCTACACCTTC. Translation: CASSLGVGQGSYGYTF.

DNA of the CDR3: TGTGCCAGCAGCTTGGCGGCCAGGGGAACCGGGGAGCTGTTTTTT. Translating gives CASSLAARGTGELFF. The chain joins TRBV5-4 to TRBJ2-2, with D possibly being TRBD1 (6 bases). Germline loops: CDR1 SGHNT, CDR2 YYREEE (reference sequence). V was clipped by 0 bases and J by 5 bases, with 11 bases between them. The CDR3 extends over 15 amino acids. Full variable domain (rest looked up from reference TRBV5-4 and TRBJ2-2): ETGVTQSPTHLIKTRGQQVTLRCSSQSGHNTVSWYQQALGQGPQFIFQYYREEENGRGNFPPRFSGLQFPNYSSELNVNALELDDSALYLCASSLAARGTGELFFGEGSRLTVL.

This chain connects TRBV9 to TRBJ2-1, with 12 bases that match TRBD2. Germline V gene sequence: CDR1 SGDLS, CDR2 YYNGEE. V dropped 4 bases and J dropped 10; count of bases not matched to a gene: 6. There are 14 residues in the CDR3. The DNA of the CDR3 is TGTGCCAGCAGCCTAAGACTAGCGGGAGACGAGCAGTTCTTC. Translated, it gives CASSLRLAGDEQFF.

The rearrangement joins TRBV18 to TRBJ2-5; possibly TRBD2 for D (5 bases). This CDR3 comprises 13 residues. In germline, CDR1 is KGHSH, CDR2 LQKENI. The germline V and J ends were trimmed by 2 bases and 2 bases, with 6 bases remaining between them. In DNA form, the CDR3 reads TGTGCCAGCTCACCAAGCGGACAAGAGACCCAGTACTTC. It translates to CASSPSGQETQYF.

This chain links TRBV6-5 with TRBJ2-3; no clear D gene. The germline V gene has CDR1 MNHEY and CDR2 SVGAGI. V shed 5 bases and J shed 1 base, with 10 bases lying between them. The CDR3 is 14 residues long. The CDR3 sequence: CASSLSGGTDTQYF. The CDR3 DNA follows: TGTGCCAGCAGTCTATCGGGTGGCACAGATACGCAGTATTTT.

This clone was observed once. The V call is TRBV10-3, the J call TRBJ2-6, with TRBD1 identical over 10 bases. Germline V lookup: CDR1 ENHRY, CDR2 SYGVKD. CDR3 length: 17 amino acids. V dropped 6 bases and J dropped 1; count of bases not matched to a gene: 6. The CDR3 nucleotides read TGTGCCATCAGAAGGGACAGGGGAAGATCTGGGGCCAACGTCCTGACTTTC. It specifies CAIRRDRGRSGANVLTF.

The rearrangement links TRBV7-4 to TRBJ2-7; 14 nucleotides match TRBD2. CDR3 length: 16 residues. CDR1 SGHVT and CDR2 SQSDAQ come from the germline V gene. With V trimmed by 6 bases and J by 3 bases, 7 bases remained unmatched. The CDR3 DNA follows: TGTGCCAGCAGGGCGGGGACTAGCGGGAGTATCTACGAGCAGTACTTC. Protein sequence: CASRAGTSGSIYEQYF.

The V gene is TRBV30, the J gene TRBJ2-7; tentative D call: TRBD1 (6 bases). The CDR3 contains 12 residues. Germline assignment: CDR1 GTSNPN and CDR2 SVGIG (reference sequence). V dropped 1 base and J dropped 8 bases, with 12 bases sitting between them. The CDR3 is CAWSGVGTKQYF. The CDR3 coding sequence is TGTGCCTGGAGTGGAGTAGGGACAAAGCAGTACTTC.

The chain recombines TRBV30 with TRBJ1-4, with D possibly TRBD1 on 6 matching bases. The CDR3 contains 14 residues. Germline values: CDR1 GTSNPN, CDR2 SVGIG (reference sequence). V lost 2 bases and J 3 bases, leaving 10 bases between the germline ends. This CDR3 is CAWSQGPANEKLFF. The CDR3 coding sequence is TGTGCCTGGAGTCAGGGGCCAGCTAATGAAAAACTGTTTTTT. The variable domain in full, completed from reference TRBV30 and TRBJ1-4, reads SQTIHQWPATLVQPVGSPLSLECTVEGTSNPNLYWYRQAAGRGLQLLFYSVGIGQISSEVPQNLSASRPQDRQFILSSKKLLLSDSGFYLCAWSQGPANEKLFFGSGTQLSVL.

The V call is TRBV28, the J call TRBJ2-2; tentatively, D is TRBD2 (5 bases). The CDR3 contains 16 residues. Germline assignment: CDR1 MDHEN and CDR2 SYDVKM. The germline V and J ends were trimmed by 3 bases and 3 bases, with 14 bases remaining between them. The CDR3 is CASSFRSAGDTGELFF. The CDR3 DNA sequence: TGTGCCAGCAGTTTTCGGTCCGCCGGGGACACCGGGGAGCTGTTTTTT.

The J gene is TRBJ1-1, the V gene TRBV13; 8 bases agree with TRBD1. The CDR3 covers 15 residues. V dropped 4 bases and J dropped 0; count of bases not matched to a gene: 4. Germline V gene sequence: CDR1 PRHDT, CDR2 FYEKMQ (reference sequence). The CDR3 DNA follows: TGTGCCAGCAGCTCACCGACAGGGGTGAACACTGAAGCTTTCTTT. Translation gives CASSSPTGVNTEAFF.

This clone was seen a single time. V and J are TRBV14 and TRBJ1-3; 8 bases are shared with TRBD1. The CDR3 is 18 residues long. J was trimmed by 0 bases and V by 3 bases; bases with no gene match: 10. Germline CDR1 SGHDN, CDR2 FVKESK. The CDR3 DNA reads as TGTGCCAGCAGCCAGCGGGACAGGAACCCCTACTCTGGAAACACCATATATTTT. Translated: CASSQRDRNPYSGNTIYF.

The chain is built from TRBV5-1 and TRBJ2-6; D remains ambiguous. CDR1 is SGHRS, CDR2 YFSETQ, per germline. V was trimmed by 0 bases and J by 2 bases, leaving 9 bases between them. The CDR3 length is 16 residues. The CDR3 nucleotides are TGCGCCAGCAGCTTGGAAGCTTTGGCTGGGGCCAACGTCCTGACTTTC. It is translated as CASSLEALAGANVLTF.